A single sample is the source of the 13 T cell receptor beta chains below, sequenced in a study of T cell repertoires in cytomegalovirus infection (dated by TCRdb to the late 2010s). Sequencing relied on an Illumina HiSeq 1500. The public reads were quality trimmed at Q25 with fastp and then assembled into clones with MiXCR by TCRdb, keeping productive beta chains. One record per CDR3 amino acid sequence lists the most common genes and DNA. The sample data list some 600,000 distinct CDR3 sequences, and 24% of these were observed just once. The ten top clones hold roughly 8% of the sample. The specimen was CD8+ T cells from PBMCs. These receptors all come from a human donor in good health (CMV status not recorded). Some clones in this sample may be carry-over from other donors' samples.

This clonotype was seen repeatedly, ten times or more. The rearrangement joins TRBV7-8 to TRBJ1-3; no definite D call. Germline V lookup: CDR1 SGHVS, CDR2 FQNEAQ. Trimming left V 1 base short and J 4 bases short, with 5 bases between. The CDR3 has 13 amino acids. The CDR3 region has the DNA TGTGCCAGCAGCTTAGTCCCCGGAAACACCATATATTTT. Translating gives CASSLVPGNTIYF.

The chain links TRBV20-1 to TRBJ1-5; TRBD1 agrees at 7 bases. The CDR3 is 16 residues long. The trim removed 0 bases at V and 1 base at J, leaving 6 bases unmatched. Germline values: CDR1 DFQATT, CDR2 SNEGSKA (reference sequence). CDR3 sequence (DNA): TGCAGTGCTAGAGACTCGACAGGGACCAGCAATCAGCCCCAGCATTTT. Its translation is CSARDSTGTSNQPQHF.

The V gene is TRBV15, the J gene TRBJ2-3; 13 bases align to TRBD2. The V gene end was trimmed by 0 bases and the J gene end by 3 bases; junction bases not matched to a gene: 6. The CDR3 has 18 residues. Germline V gene sequence: CDR1 LNHNV, CDR2 YYDKDF (reference sequence). In nucleotides, the CDR3 is TGTGCCACCAGCAGAGATCGCACTAGCGGGGGGGAGACAGATACGCAGTATTTT. Encoded protein: CATSRDRTSGGETDTQYF.

The chain is built from TRBV14 and TRBJ1-3, with D hard to call. V was cut by 1 base and J by 2 bases, with 12 bases left in between. CDR3 size: 16 residues. Germline CDR1 and CDR2: SGHDN and FVKESK. CDR3 in DNA: TGTGCCAGCAGCCAAGGGTTCCGAATGGCTGGAAACACCATATATTTT. This sequence encodes CASSQGFRMAGNTIYF.

The V call is TRBV2, the J call TRBJ2-2; D assignment may be TRBD1 or TRBD2 (5 bases each). V was pared by 7 bases and J by 4 bases, with 10 bases between. Per the germline V gene, CDR1 is SNHLY and CDR2 is FYNNEI. The CDR3 is made up of 13 amino acids. The CDR3 sequence: CASIGGLTGELFF. CDR3 in DNA: TGTGCCAGCATTGGGGGTCTCACCGGGGAGCTGTTTTTT. Supplemented by reference TRBV2 and TRBJ2-2, the full variable domain reads EPEVTQTPSHQVTQMGQEVILRCVPISNHLYFYWYRQILGQKVEFLVSFYNNEISEKSEIFDDQFSVERPDGSNFTLKIRSTKLEDSAMYFCASIGGLTGELFFGEGSRLTVL.

This clonotype was found a few times. This chain links TRBV7-9 with TRBJ1-4; D possibly corresponds to TRBD1 (6 bases). CDR3 length: 16 amino acids. Trimming pared 4 bases from V and 3 bases from J, leaving 15 bases between. Germline assignment: CDR1 SEHNR and CDR2 FQNEAQ (reference sequence). The CDR3 protein is CASSSNRRTANEKLFF. CDR3 sequence (DNA): TGTGCCAGCAGCTCGAATCGACGGACAGCTAATGAAAAACTGTTTTTT.

Points on this clonotype: Being one base from a much bigger clone, this may be a read error. The V and J genes are TRBV7-8 and TRBJ2-3; D is possibly TRBD1 or TRBD2 (5 bases each). In germline, CDR1 is SGHVS, CDR2 FQNEAQ. The CDR3 is 15 amino acids. This chain's CDR3 is CANSLEGSRTDTQYF. Written as DNA, the CDR3 is TGTGCCAACAGCTTAGAGGGGAGCCGCACAGATACGCAGTATTTT.

The chain employs TRBV13 and TRBJ2-3; 7 bases are shared with TRBD2. The CDR3 totals 15 residues. The V gene end was trimmed by 2 bases and the J gene end by 3 bases; junction bases not matched to a gene: 5. Germline V CDR1 and CDR2: PRHDT, FYEKMQ (reference sequence). As DNA, the CDR3 is TGTGCCAGCAGCTTACGGACTAGAGCGACAGATACGCAGTATTTT. As protein: CASSLRTRATDTQYF. The whole variable domain, filled in from reference TRBV13 and TRBJ2-3, reads AAGVIQSPRHLIKEKRETATLKCYPIPRHDTVYWYQQGPGQDPQFLISFYEKMQSDKGSIPDRFSAQQFSDYHSELNMSSLELGDSALYFCASSLRTRATDTQYFGPGTRLTVL.

This clonotype was observed a handful of times. J is TRBJ2-7 and V is TRBV2; D call uncertain. The CDR3 has 16 residues. Germline CDR1 SNHLY, CDR2 FYNNEI. V dropped 3 bases and J dropped 0 bases, with 15 bases sitting between them. CDR3 residues: CASSDGRVKSSYEQYF. CDR3 coding DNA: TGTGCCAGCAGTGATGGTAGGGTGAAAAGCTCCTACGAGCAGTACTTC.

This clonotype has ten or more counts. This rearrangement joins TRBV7-9 to TRBJ2-7; D possibly corresponds to TRBD2 (5 bases). CDR1 and CDR2 (germline): SEHNR, FQNEAQ (reference sequence). The CDR3 has 13 residues. V was pared by 5 bases and J by 3 bases, with 11 bases between. CDR3 coding DNA: TGTGCCAGCAGCCCCCGGGATATCTACGAGCAGTACTTC. Protein: CASSPRDIYEQYF.

The sample holds a few counts of this clonotype. The chain links TRBV12-3 or TRBV12-4 to TRBJ2-7; 7 bases are shared with TRBD2. The CDR3 contains 11 residues. V was pared by 8 bases and J by 7 bases, with 5 bases of the junction left unmatched. The CDR3 spells CASGWGGEQYF. DNA of the CDR3: TGTGCCAGCGGTTGGGGAGGGGAGCAGTACTTC.

This clonotype was picked up a small number of times. This chain connects TRBV28 to TRBJ1-5; no reliable D call. Germline V gene sequence: CDR1 MDHEN, CDR2 SYDVKM. V lost 3 bases and J lost 0, with 36 bases in between. This CDR3 is 24 amino acids long. In DNA form, the CDR3 reads TGTGCCAGCAGTTTTATGGGTGGTTTTGATCCCAGCCTTGTAACATATGATAGCAATCAGCCCCAGCATTTT. It is translated as CASSFMGGFDPSLVTYDSNQPQHF.

The chain couples TRBV12-3 or TRBV12-4 to TRBJ1-2; D is unclear. V shed 6 bases and J shed 4 bases, with 18 bases lying between them. The CDR3 length is 15 residues. In nucleotides, the CDR3 is TGTGCCAGCAGCGAGGGCAGTCCTCTTGTCTATGGCTACACCTTC. Translating gives CASSEGSPLVYGYTF.